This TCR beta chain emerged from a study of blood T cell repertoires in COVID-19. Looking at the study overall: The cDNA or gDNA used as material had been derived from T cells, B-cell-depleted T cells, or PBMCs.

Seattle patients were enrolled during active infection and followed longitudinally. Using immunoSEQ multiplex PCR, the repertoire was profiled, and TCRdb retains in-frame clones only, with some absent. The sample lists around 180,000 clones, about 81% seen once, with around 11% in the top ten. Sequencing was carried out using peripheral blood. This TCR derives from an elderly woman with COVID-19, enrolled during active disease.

DNA of the CDR3: TGTGCCAGCAGCCAAGAGCGGTATCATGGCGGGGAGCTGTTTTTT. Its translation is CASSQERYHGGELFF. The V call is TRBV3-1 (or the pseudogene TRBV3-2), the J call TRBJ2-2; D remains unclear. The CDR3 sequence is 15 residues long. The germline V gene encodes CDR1 LGHDT and CDR2 YNNKEL (reference sequence). V dropped 0 bases and J dropped 7 bases, with 12 bases sitting between them.